The present T cell receptor (beta chain) was sequenced within a study of response to subunit inactivated influenza vaccine. TCRdb re-analysed the RT-PCR reads in MiXCR, keeping a single row per CDR3 protein. The table lists a few hundred thousand distinct CDR3 sequences, 7.2% of them singletons, with roughly 13% in the top ten. The starting material was PBMCs from blood, obtained around 25 months after vaccination. This clonotype was obtained from a man aged 50-75 years who received an inactivated influenza vaccine.

The CDR3 DNA reads TGTGCCAGCAGTGCCCGTTGGGGGCTTGGTAATGAAAAACTGTTTTTT. It is translated as CASSARWGLGNEKLFF. This chain links TRBV27 with TRBJ1-4, with D possibly TRBD1 on 6 matching bases. Germline assignment: CDR1 MNHEY and CDR2 SMNVEV (reference sequence). CDR3 length equals 16 residues. The V gene lost 5 bases and the J gene lost 4 bases, with 17 bases spanning the gap.